This entry lists 30 T cell receptor beta chains sequenced from one sample in a study of T cell repertoires in cytomegalovirus infection. These TCRs' antigens remain unknown. TCRdb itself ran the reads through MiXCR, one entry per CDR3 protein. The profile shows about 920,000 distinct CDR3 sequences, 31% of them singletons. Sequencing was performed on cultured CD8+ T cells from PBMCs, taken from culture after CMV antigen stimulation. These receptors originate from a human donor in good health (CMV status not recorded). Some clones in this sample may be carry-over from other donors' samples.

This chain connects TRBV7-6 to TRBJ2-1; D ambiguous. Looked up from germline, CDR1 is SGHVS and CDR2 is FNYEAQ. CDR3 length: 11 residues. The V and J ends lost 4 bases and 9 bases respectively, with 7 bases between them. CDR3 in amino acids: CASSSSPEQFF. CDR3 sequence (DNA): TGTGCCAGCAGCTCCTCTCCTGAGCAGTTCTTC.

This clonotype was seen only a few times. The rearrangement joins TRBV6-2 or TRBV6-3 to TRBJ1-6; no definite D call. The CDR3 has 15 amino acids. V lost 0 bases and J 7 bases, leaving 10 bases between the germline ends. Looked up from germline, CDR1 is MNHEY and CDR2 is SVGEGT. The CDR3 DNA reads as TGTGCCAGCAGTTACTCGACCGGATCCAATTCACCCCTCCACTTT. Translated: CASSYSTGSNSPLHF.

This clonotype turned up a few times. The rearrangement joins TRBV28 to TRBJ2-5, with 8 bases lining up with TRBD1. This CDR3 region has 13 residues. V shed 8 bases, J shed 2 bases, and the junction held 4 bases outside the gene matches. Per germline, CDR1 MDHEN and CDR2 SYDVKM. The CDR3 sequence is CASRTGWQETQYF. DNA for the CDR3: TGTGCCAGCCGGACAGGGTGGCAAGAGACCCAGTACTTC.

The chain carries TRBV7-4 and TRBJ1-2; no clear D gene. CDR1 is SGHVT and CDR2 is SQSDAQ in the germline V gene. This CDR3 has 14 amino acids. The V and J ends lost 1 base and 6 bases respectively, with 12 bases between them. In nucleotides, the CDR3 is TGTGCCAGCAGCTTAGGCGGGCTTTACGATGGCTACACCTTC. This sequence encodes CASSLGGLYDGYTF. Full variable domain (remainder filled in from reference TRBV7-4 and TRBJ1-2): GAGVSQSPRYKVAKRGRDVALRCDSISGHVTLYWYRQTLGQGSEVLTYSQSDAQRDKSGRPSGRFSAERPERSVSTLKIQRTEQGDSAVYLCASSLGGLYDGYTFGSGTRLTVV.

This clonotype was observed a few times. The chain recombines TRBV12-3 or TRBV12-4 with TRBJ1-1; weak D call: TRBD1 (5 bases). The CDR3 is 18 amino acids. V was trimmed by 3 bases and J by 0 bases, leaving 20 bases between them. This chain's CDR3 is CASSFADRELGLNTEAFF. CDR3 DNA sequence: TGTGCCAGCAGTTTTGCAGACAGAGAGCTCGGTTTGAACACTGAAGCTTTCTTT.

This clonotype showed up just a few times. The J gene is TRBJ2-1, the V gene TRBV10-2; no clear D. Germline V gene lookup returns CDR1 WSHSY and CDR2 SAAADI. Trimming cost V 6 bases and J 2 bases, with 5 bases left between them. This CDR3 contains 12 residues. The CDR3 protein is CASRAAYNEQFF. The CDR3 DNA is TGCGCCAGCAGGGCCGCCTACAATGAGCAGTTCTTC.

The chain carries TRBV15 and TRBJ1-5, with D unclear. Trimming removed 0 bases from V and 6 bases from J, with 12 bases in between. Germline V gives CDR1 LNHNV, CDR2 YYDKDF (reference sequence). The CDR3 is 15 amino acids. The CDR3 nucleotides read TGTGCCACCAGCAGAGATCGGGGTTTTCCTCAGCCCCAGCATTTT. This gives the protein CATSRDRGFPQPQHF.

This clonotype appeared a few times. This rearrangement joins TRBV5-6 to TRBJ2-7; TRBD1 matches at 8 bases. V lost 6 bases and J lost 3; bases outside the gene matches: 11. The germline V gene encodes CDR1 SGHDT and CDR2 YYEEEE. CDR3 length: 15 amino acids. As DNA, the CDR3 is TGTGCCAGCACCTTCCATAACAGGGGGATCTACGAGCAGTACGTC. This encodes CASTFHNRGIYEQYV.

This clonotype appeared many times. J is TRBJ2-3 and V is TRBV7-2, with 12 bases matching TRBD2. This CDR3 region has 18 residues. CDR1 and CDR2 from the germline V gene are SGHTA and FQGNSA. The junction had 10 bases not matched to a gene; V was cut back by 4 bases and J by 2 bases. The CDR3 protein is CASSSTSGGLLVTDTQYF. CDR3 sequence (DNA): TGTGCCAGCAGCTCGACTAGCGGGGGCCTACTCGTCACAGATACGCAGTATTTT. Filled out from reference TRBV7-2 and TRBJ2-3, the complete variable domain reads GAGVSQSPSNKVTEKGKDVELRCDPISGHTALYWYRQSLGQGLEFLIYFQGNSAPDKSGLPSDRFSAERTGGSVSTLTIQRTQQEDSAVYLCASSSTSGGLLVTDTQYFGPGTRLTVL.

The genes are TRBV4-1 and TRBJ2-5; possibly TRBD1 for D (5 bases). This CDR3 comprises 16 residues. Germline CDR1 reads MGHRA; CDR2 reads YSYEKL. V lost 0 bases and J 5 bases, leaving 16 bases between the germline ends. CDR3 nucleotides: TGCGCCAGCAGCCAAGAGTGGACATCGACGGAGGAGACCCAGTACTTC. Translated: CASSQEWTSTEETQYF.

The genes are TRBV27 and TRBJ2-1, with 11 bases lining up with TRBD2. The germline V gene encodes CDR1 MNHEY and CDR2 SMNVEV (reference sequence). The V segment lost 2 bases and the J segment 8 bases; nucleotides outside the gene matches: 8. The CDR3 totals 16 residues. Written as DNA, the CDR3 is TGTGCCAGCAGTTTAAATGGGCTAGCGGGGGGATATGAGCAGTTCTTC. It specifies CASSLNGLAGGYEQFF.

The chain is built from TRBV5-5 and TRBJ2-1; 7 bases are shared with TRBD2. V lost 4 bases, J lost 4 bases, and 14 bases stayed unmatched. CDR1 is SGHKS, CDR2 YYEKEE, per germline (reference sequence). This CDR3 has 17 residues. CDR3 sequence: CASSPWASGGEYNEQFF. The CDR3 nucleotides read TGTGCCAGCAGCCCATGGGCTAGTGGGGGGGAGTACAATGAGCAGTTCTTC.

Comment on this clonotype: At one end the junction does not follow the germline gene, possibly because of a read error. This sequence joins TRBV6-1 and TRBJ2-1, with D possibly matching TRBD1 (6 bases). The CDR3 is made up of 14 amino acids. Per germline, CDR1 MNHNS and CDR2 SASEGT. The CDR3 bases are TGTGTCAGCAGTGGTTGGACAGTATACAATGAGCAGTTCTTC. Translation: CVSSGWTVYNEQFF.

This clonotype was detected only a few times. This rearrangement joins TRBV7-4 to TRBJ2-3; D remains unclear. The CDR3 runs 14 residues. The V end lost 3 bases, the J end lost 4 bases, and 11 bases lay between the germline ends. Per the germline V gene, CDR1 is SGHVT and CDR2 is SQSDAQ. The CDR3 DNA reads TGTGCCAGCAGCTTCCGTTTAGACGCAGATACGCAGTATTTT. Amino acid sequence: CASSFRLDADTQYF. The whole variable domain, remainder taken from reference TRBV7-4 and TRBJ2-3, is GAGVSQSPRYKVAKRGRDVALRCDSISGHVTLYWYRQTLGQGSEVLTYSQSDAQRDKSGRPSGRFSAERPERSVSTLKIQRTEQGDSAVYLCASSFRLDADTQYFGPGTRLTVL.

This clonotype was counted between two and nine times. The rearrangement uses TRBV7-9 and TRBJ1-2; tentatively, D is TRBD1 (5 bases). Trimming took off 3 bases at V and 4 bases at J, with 15 bases between the two ends. The CDR3 covers 15 residues. Germline assignment: CDR1 SEHNR and CDR2 FQNEAQ (reference sequence). The CDR3 sequence is CASSLGVRAVYGYTF. The CDR3 DNA reads TGTGCCAGCAGCTTGGGGGTCAGGGCTGTCTATGGCTACACCTTC.

In its sample, this clonotype was seen many times. The J gene is TRBJ2-1, the V gene TRBV12-3 or TRBV12-4, with 9 positions matching TRBD1. V dropped 7 bases and J dropped 4; count of bases not matched to a gene: 14. CDR3 size: 17 residues. The CDR3 DNA reads as TGTGCCAGCAAACATCCCGCCGGGACAGGGAATTACAATGAGCAGTTCTTC. Amino acids: CASKHPAGTGNYNEQFF.

As regards this clonotype: A much larger clone is a single base away; this may be a read error. The chain carries TRBV6-1 and TRBJ2-1, with D maybe TRBD2 (7 bases). CDR1 is MNHNS and CDR2 is SASEGT in the germline V gene. V lost 10 bases, J lost 6 bases, and 19 bases lay in between. There are 14 residues in the CDR3. CDR3 bases: TGTGCCATCCCCAACAGGGAGGGTCGCAATGAGCAGTTCTTC. Protein: CAIPNREGRNEQFF.

This clonotype was seen ten or more times. The rearrangement uses TRBV12-3 or TRBV12-4 and TRBJ1-6; tentative D call: TRBD1 (6 bases). This CDR3 comprises 14 residues. The germline V and J ends were trimmed by 6 bases and 3 bases, with 9 bases remaining between them. Here the CDR3 DNA reads TGTGCCAGCAGACAGGGTCGCTATAATTCACCCCTCCACTTT. It translates to CASRQGRYNSPLHF.

This rearrangement joins TRBV6-1 to TRBJ1-1; D gene unclear. Germline V gene lookup returns CDR1 MNHNS and CDR2 SASEGT. The CDR3 contains 15 residues. The germline V and J ends were trimmed by 5 bases and 1 base, with 14 bases remaining between them. CDR3 in DNA: TGTGCCAGCAGTCCTTCCGAGGCAGAGAACACTGAAGCTTTCTTT. Its translation: CASSPSEAENTEAFF.

To note about this clonotype: The junction shows a germline mismatch at one end, possibly a read error. The chain uses TRBV6-5 and TRBJ1-1; the D gene is possibly TRBD1 (5 bases). Germline-derived CDR1 and CDR2 are MNHEY and SVGAGI. The CDR3 extends over 17 amino acids. For the CDR3, the DNA is TGTGTCAGCAGTTACTCTGCCCCGGGACCTTGGGACACTGAAGCTTTCTTT. It specifies CVSSYSAPGPWDTEAFF.

This clonotype was counted between two and nine times. V usage is TRBV19 and J usage is TRBJ1-4, with D maybe TRBD1 (5 bases). This CDR3 is built from 13 residues. Trimming took off 5 bases at V and 8 bases at J, with 12 bases between the two ends. Germline loops: CDR1 LNHDA, CDR2 SQIVND (reference sequence). The CDR3 nucleotides are TGTGCCAGTAGTCTTGGGACGGCGGAAAAACTGTTTTTT. Protein product: CASSLGTAEKLFF.

This clonotype has only a few counts. This rearrangement joins TRBV7-9 to TRBJ2-1; the D call may be TRBD1 or TRBD2 (6 bases each). In germline, CDR1 is SEHNR, CDR2 FQNEAQ (reference sequence). V was shortened by 5 bases and J by 6 bases, with 14 bases between the two germline ends. The CDR3 runs to 14 residues. DNA for the CDR3: TGTGCCAGCAGCACCCGAGGGGGGCTCAATGAGCAGTTCTTC. It specifies CASSTRGGLNEQFF.

This sequence joins TRBV7-9 and TRBJ2-5; tentative D call: TRBD2 (6 bases). Germline-derived CDR1 and CDR2 are SEHNR and FQNEAQ (reference sequence). The CDR3 runs to 14 residues. Trimming took off 5 bases at V and 1 base at J, with 11 bases between the two ends. CDR3 nucleotides: TGTGCCAGCAGCCCTAAGGGACTCCAAGAGACCCAGTACTTC. Its protein product is CASSPKGLQETQYF.

This clonotype was detected ten times or more. The J gene is TRBJ2-5, the V gene TRBV7-6, with 8 bases aligning to TRBD2. The junction had 7 bases not matched to a gene; V was cut back by 1 base and J by 0 bases. This CDR3 region has 17 residues. The V gene's germline CDR1 is SGHVS and CDR2 FNYEAQ. The CDR3 loop reads CASSLVVAGLYQETQYF. The CDR3 DNA reads as TGTGCCAGCAGCTTAGTAGTAGCGGGGCTGTACCAAGAGACCCAGTACTTC.

This clonotype was seen repeatedly, ten times or more. The CDR3 bases are TGCAGTGCTAGTGAGGCTCAGGATTACGAGCAGTACGTC. Its translation is CSASEAQDYEQYV. The genes are TRBV20-1 and TRBJ2-7; D uncertain. Germline V gives CDR1 DFQATT, CDR2 SNEGSKA (reference sequence). V was trimmed by 3 bases and J by 4 bases, leaving 13 bases between them. The CDR3 is 13 residues long.

This clonotype was counted many times. The chain couples TRBV7-2 to TRBJ2-1, with a possible D match to TRBD1 (6 bases). V lost 2 bases, J lost 8 bases, and 13 bases lay in between. The CDR3 is made up of 14 amino acids. Germline CDR1 SGHTA, CDR2 FQGNSA. The DNA for the CDR3 is TGTGCCAGCAGCTTATATCCAGGGGCAGATGAGCAGTTCTTC. Translation: CASSLYPGADEQFF.

The chain couples TRBV4-2 to TRBJ1-1; tentative D call: TRBD1 (5 bases). This CDR3 is 15 amino acids long. V was cut by 0 bases and J by 3 bases, with 11 bases left in between. Germline values: CDR1 LGHNA, CDR2 YNFKEQ. CDR3 sequence: CASSQDTGQDTEAFF. CDR3 in DNA: TGTGCCAGCAGCCAAGATACAGGCCAGGACACTGAAGCTTTCTTT.

This clonotype turned up a few times. J is TRBJ1-5 and V is TRBV12-3 or TRBV12-4, with 11 bases that match TRBD1. CDR3 length: 15 residues. The V gene end was trimmed by 3 bases and the J gene end by 6 bases; junction bases not matched to a gene: 4. CDR3 coding DNA: TGTGCCAGCAGTTTCGGGACAGGGGGAGGTCAGCCCCAGCATTTT. Translating gives CASSFGTGGGQPQHF.

This clonotype has at least ten counts. The chain links TRBV7-6 to TRBJ2-1; no clear D. This CDR3 region has 14 residues. Trimming stripped 5 bases from V and 4 bases from J, with 12 bases between. CDR1 is SGHVS and CDR2 is FNYEAQ in the germline V gene. In DNA form, the CDR3 reads TGTGCCAGCAGCCCCTCGAAGGGATACAATGAGCAGTTCTTC. This translates into CASSPSKGYNEQFF.

The chain combines TRBV15 with TRBJ2-7, with D uncertain. V was shortened by 1 base and J by 1 base, with 11 bases between the two germline ends. Germline V lookup: CDR1 LNHNV, CDR2 YYDKDF (reference sequence). The CDR3 length is 15 residues. The CDR3 sequence: CATSRGGPASYEQYF. The CDR3, as DNA: TGTGCCACCAGCAGAGGGGGTCCCGCATCCTACGAGCAGTACTTC.